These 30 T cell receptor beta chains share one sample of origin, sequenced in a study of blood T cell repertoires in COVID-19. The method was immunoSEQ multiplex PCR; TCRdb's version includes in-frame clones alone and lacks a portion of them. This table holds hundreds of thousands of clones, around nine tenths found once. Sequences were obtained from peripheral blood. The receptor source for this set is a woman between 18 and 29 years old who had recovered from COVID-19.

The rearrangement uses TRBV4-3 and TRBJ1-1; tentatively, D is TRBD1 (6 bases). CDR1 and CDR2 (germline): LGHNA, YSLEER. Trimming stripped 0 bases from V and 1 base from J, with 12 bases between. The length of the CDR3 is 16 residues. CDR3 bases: TGCGCCAGCAGCCAAGATCTGTGGACAGAGAACACTGAAGCTTTCTTT. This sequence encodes CASSQDLWTENTEAFF.

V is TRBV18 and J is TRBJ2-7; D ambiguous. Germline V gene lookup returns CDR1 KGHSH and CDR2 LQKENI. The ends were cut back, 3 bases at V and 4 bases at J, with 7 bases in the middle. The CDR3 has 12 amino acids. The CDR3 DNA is TGTGCCAGCTCACCGGCCTCATACGAGCAGTACGTC. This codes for CASSPASYEQYV.

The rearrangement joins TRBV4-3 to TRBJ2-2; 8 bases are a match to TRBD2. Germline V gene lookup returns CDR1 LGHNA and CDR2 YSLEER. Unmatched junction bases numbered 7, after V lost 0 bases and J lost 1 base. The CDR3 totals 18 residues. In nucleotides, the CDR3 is TGCGCCAGCAGCCAAGAGGTAGCGGGACCTCTGAACACCGGGGAGCTGTTTTTT. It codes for CASSQEVAGPLNTGELFF.

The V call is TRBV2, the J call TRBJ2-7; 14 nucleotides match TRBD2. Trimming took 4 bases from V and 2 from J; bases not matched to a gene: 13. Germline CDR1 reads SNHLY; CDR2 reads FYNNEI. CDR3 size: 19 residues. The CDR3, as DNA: TGTGCCAGCAGTGTGGGCTCCGGGACTAGCGGGAGTACGACCTACGAGCAGTACGTC. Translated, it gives CASSVGSGTSGSTTYEQYV.

The CDR3 loop reads CASEGGDTEAFF. DNA for the CDR3: TGTGCCTCTGAGGGAGGAGACACTGAAGCTTTCTTT. The V call is TRBV7-9, the J call TRBJ1-1; no reliable D call. The CDR3 is made up of 12 amino acids. Germline CDR1 reads SEHNR; CDR2 reads FQNEAQ (reference sequence). V lost 11 bases to trimming and J lost 3 bases, with 13 bases between them.

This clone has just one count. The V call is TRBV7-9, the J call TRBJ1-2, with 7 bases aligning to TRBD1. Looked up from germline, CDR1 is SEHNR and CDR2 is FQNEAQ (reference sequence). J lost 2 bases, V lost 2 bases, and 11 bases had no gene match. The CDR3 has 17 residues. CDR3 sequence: CASSLPLDRVANYGYTF. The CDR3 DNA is TGTGCCAGCAGCTTACCATTAGACAGGGTCGCCAACTATGGCTACACCTTC.

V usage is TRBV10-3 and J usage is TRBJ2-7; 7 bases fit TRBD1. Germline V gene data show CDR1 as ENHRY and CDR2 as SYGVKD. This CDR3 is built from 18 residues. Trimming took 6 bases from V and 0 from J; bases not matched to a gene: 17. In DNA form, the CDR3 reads TGTGCCATCAGCCCGACAGGGAGTGCGACGGGCCACTCCTACGAGCAGTACGTC. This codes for CAISPTGSATGHSYEQYV.

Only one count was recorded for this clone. Written as DNA, the CDR3 is TGCAGCGTTGCACCGGGGTACGTGGTTGAAGCTTTCTTT. Its translation: CSVAPGYVVEAFF. The chain is built from TRBV29-1 and TRBJ1-1, with no clear D. Between the trimmed V and J ends, which lost 4 bases and 7 bases, there was a span of 16 bases. This CDR3 region has 13 residues. CDR1 SQVTM and CDR2 ANQGSEA come from the germline V gene.

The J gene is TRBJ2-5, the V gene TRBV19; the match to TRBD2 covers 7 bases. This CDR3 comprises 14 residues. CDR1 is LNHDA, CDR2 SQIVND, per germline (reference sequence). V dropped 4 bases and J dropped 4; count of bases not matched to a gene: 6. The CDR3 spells CASSRAGAPETQYF. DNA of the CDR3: TGTGCCAGTAGTAGGGCGGGAGCGCCAGAGACCCAGTACTTC.

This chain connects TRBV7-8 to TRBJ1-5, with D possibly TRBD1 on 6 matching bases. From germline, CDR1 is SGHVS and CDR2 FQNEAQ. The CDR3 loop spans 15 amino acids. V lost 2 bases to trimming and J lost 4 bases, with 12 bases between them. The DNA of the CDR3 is TGTGCCAGCAGCTTAACCCTAACAGGGAATCAGCCCCAGCATTTT. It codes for CASSLTLTGNQPQHF.

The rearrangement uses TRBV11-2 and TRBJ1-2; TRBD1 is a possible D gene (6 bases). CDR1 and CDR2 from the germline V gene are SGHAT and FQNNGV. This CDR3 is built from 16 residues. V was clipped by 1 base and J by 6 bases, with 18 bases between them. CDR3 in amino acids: CASSLGSPRGRNGYTF. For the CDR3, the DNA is TGTGCCAGCAGCTTAGGTTCCCCCAGGGGACGAAATGGCTACACCTTC.

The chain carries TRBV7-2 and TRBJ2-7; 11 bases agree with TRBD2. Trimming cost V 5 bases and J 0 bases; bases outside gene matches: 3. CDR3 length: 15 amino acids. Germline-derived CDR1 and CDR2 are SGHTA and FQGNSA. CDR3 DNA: TGTGCCAGCAGCGAGGGACTAGCGGTCTCCTACGAGCAGTACGTC. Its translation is CASSEGLAVSYEQYV.

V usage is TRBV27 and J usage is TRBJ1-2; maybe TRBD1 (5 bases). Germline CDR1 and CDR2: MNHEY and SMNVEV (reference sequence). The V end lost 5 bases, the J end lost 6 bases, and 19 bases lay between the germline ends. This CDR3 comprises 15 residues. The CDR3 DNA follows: TGTGCCAGCAGTCCAATCATCGGGGGTAGGGATGGCTACACCTTC. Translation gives CASSPIIGGRDGYTF.

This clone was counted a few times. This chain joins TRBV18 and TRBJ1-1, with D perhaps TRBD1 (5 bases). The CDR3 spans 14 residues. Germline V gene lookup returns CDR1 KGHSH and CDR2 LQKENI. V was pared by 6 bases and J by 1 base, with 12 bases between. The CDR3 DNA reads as TGTGCCAGCTCGAGACAGAGTGAGAACACTGAAGCTTTCTTT. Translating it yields CASSRQSENTEAFF.

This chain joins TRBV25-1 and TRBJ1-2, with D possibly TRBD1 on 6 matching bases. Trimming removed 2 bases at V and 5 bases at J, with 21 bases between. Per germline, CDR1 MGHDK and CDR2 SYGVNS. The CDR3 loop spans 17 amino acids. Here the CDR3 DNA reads TGTGCCAGCAGTGAAAATAGGGACCGCGGGGGCAGGTATGGCTACACCTTC. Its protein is CASSENRDRGGRYGYTF.

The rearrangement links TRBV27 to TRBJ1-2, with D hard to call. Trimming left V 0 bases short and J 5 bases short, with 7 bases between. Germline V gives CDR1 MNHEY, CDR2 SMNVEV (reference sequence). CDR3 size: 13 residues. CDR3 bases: TGTGCCAGCAGTTTATCTTCAGGATATGGCTACACCTTC. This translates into CASSLSSGYGYTF.

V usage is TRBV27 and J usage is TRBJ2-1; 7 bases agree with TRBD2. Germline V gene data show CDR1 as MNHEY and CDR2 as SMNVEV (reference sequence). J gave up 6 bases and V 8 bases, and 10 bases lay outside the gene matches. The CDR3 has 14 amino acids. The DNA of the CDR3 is TGTGCCAGCTCTCTCCTGGGAGGGAGCAATGAGCAGTTCTTC. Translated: CASSLLGGSNEQFF.

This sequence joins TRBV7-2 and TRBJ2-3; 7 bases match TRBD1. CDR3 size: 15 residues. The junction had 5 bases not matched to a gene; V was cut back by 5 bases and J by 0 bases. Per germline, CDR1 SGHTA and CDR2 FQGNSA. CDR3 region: CASSPDRMSTDTQYF. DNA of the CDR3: TGTGCCAGCAGCCCGGACAGGATGAGCACAGATACGCAGTATTTT.

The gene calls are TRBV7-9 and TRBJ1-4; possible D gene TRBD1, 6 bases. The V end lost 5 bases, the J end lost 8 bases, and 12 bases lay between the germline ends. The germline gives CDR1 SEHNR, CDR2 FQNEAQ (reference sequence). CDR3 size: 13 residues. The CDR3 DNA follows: TGTGCCAGCAGCGCGGACAGCCCAGAAAAACTGTTTTTT. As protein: CASSADSPEKLFF.

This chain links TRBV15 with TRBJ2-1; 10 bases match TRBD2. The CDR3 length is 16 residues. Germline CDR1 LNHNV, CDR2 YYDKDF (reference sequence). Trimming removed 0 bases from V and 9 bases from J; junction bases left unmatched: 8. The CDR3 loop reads CATSRDLAGAHSEQFF. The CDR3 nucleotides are TGTGCCACCAGCAGAGATCTAGCGGGAGCACATAGTGAGCAGTTCTTC.

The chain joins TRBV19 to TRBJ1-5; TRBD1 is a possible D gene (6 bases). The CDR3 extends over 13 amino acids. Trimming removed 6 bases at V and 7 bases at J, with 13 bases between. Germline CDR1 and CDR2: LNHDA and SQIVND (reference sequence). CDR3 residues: CASREQGGQPQHF. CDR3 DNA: TGTGCCAGTAGGGAACAGGGCGGGCAGCCCCAGCATTTT.

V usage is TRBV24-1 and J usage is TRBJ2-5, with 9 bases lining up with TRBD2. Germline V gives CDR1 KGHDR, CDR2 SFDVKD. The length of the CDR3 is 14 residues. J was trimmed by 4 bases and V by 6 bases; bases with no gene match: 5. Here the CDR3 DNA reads TGTGCCACCAGTAGTCTAGCGGGACGAGAGACCCAGTACTTC. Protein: CATSSLAGRETQYF.

The CDR3 nucleotides read TGTGCCACCGAGAGGGAAATAGCGGGAGAAACCTACGAGCAGTACGTC. Its protein is CATEREIAGETYEQYV. The gene calls are TRBV6-4 and TRBJ2-7, with TRBD2 matching 9 bases. Germline assignment: CDR1 MRHNA and CDR2 SNTAGT. Trimming cost V 10 bases and J 2 bases; bases outside gene matches: 15. This CDR3 has 16 residues.

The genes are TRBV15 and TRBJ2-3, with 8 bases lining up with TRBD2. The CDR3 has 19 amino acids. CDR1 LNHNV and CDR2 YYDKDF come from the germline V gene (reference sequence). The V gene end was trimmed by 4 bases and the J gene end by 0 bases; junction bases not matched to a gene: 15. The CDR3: CATSNPSSQIAGSTDTQYF. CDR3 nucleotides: TGTGCCACCAGCAATCCTTCTTCCCAAATAGCGGGGAGCACAGATACGCAGTATTTT.

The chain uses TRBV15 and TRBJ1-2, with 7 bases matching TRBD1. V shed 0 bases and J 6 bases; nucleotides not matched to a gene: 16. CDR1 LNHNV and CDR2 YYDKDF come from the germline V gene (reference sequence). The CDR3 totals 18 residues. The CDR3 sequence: CATSRDGPLTGYYHGYTF. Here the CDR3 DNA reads TGTGCCACCAGCAGAGATGGCCCCCTGACAGGGTATTACCATGGCTACACCTTC.

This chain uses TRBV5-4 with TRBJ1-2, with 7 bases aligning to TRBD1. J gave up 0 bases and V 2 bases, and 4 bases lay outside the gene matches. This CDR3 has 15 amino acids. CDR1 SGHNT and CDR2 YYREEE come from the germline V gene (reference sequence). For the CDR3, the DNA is TGTGCCAGCAGCTTCGGACAGGAACCTAACTATGGCTACACCTTC. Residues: CASSFGQEPNYGYTF.

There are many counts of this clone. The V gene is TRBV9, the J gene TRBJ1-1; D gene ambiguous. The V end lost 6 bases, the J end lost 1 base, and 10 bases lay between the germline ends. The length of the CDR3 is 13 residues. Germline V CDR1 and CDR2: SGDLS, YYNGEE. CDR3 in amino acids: CASNRGGNTEAFF. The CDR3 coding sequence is TGTGCCAGCAACCGGGGTGGGAACACTGAAGCTTTCTTT.

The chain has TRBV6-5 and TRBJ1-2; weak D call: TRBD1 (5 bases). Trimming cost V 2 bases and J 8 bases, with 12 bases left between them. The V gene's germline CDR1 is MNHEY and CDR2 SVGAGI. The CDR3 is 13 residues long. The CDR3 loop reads CASSYQSREGYTF. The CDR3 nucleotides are TGTGCCAGCAGTTACCAAAGCAGGGAAGGCTACACCTTC.

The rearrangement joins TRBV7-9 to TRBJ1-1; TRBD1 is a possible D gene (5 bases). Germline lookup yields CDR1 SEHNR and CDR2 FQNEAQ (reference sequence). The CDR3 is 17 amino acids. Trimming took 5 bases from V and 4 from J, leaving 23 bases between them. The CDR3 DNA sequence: TGTGCCAGCAGCCCTCCCGGGGGGGTTGGAGGGGCCACTGAAGCTTTCTTT. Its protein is CASSPPGGVGGATEAFF. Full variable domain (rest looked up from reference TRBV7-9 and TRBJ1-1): DTGVSQNPRHKITKRGQNVTFRCDPISEHNRLYWYRQTLGQGPEFLTYFQNEAQLEKSRLLSDRFSAERPKGSFSTLEIQRTEQGDSAMYLCASSPPGGVGGATEAFFGQGTRLTVV.

The CDR3 reads CASLREYTDTQYF. The CDR3 region has the DNA TGTGCCAGCTTGCGGGAGTATACAGATACGCAGTATTTT. The chain carries TRBV11-2 and TRBJ2-3; 7 bases map to TRBD2. This CDR3 has 13 residues. Germline loops: CDR1 SGHAT, CDR2 FQNNGV. V was clipped by 8 bases and J by 3 bases; unmatched bases: 5. The variable domain in full, completed from reference TRBV11-2 and TRBJ2-3, reads EAGVAQSPRYKIIEKRQSVAFWCNPISGHATLYWYQQILGQGPKLLIQFQNNGVVDDSQLPKDRFSAERLKGVDSTLKIQPAKLEDSAVYLCASLREYTDTQYFGPGTRLTVL.